These T cell receptor beta chains were read from a single sample in a study of blood T cell repertoires in COVID-19. The data were produced by immunoSEQ multiplex PCR, yet TCRdb's version contains in-frame clones alone and is incomplete. The sample holds about 170,000 clones, under 85% seen once. The material sequenced was peripheral blood. The receptors stem from a man aged 55 to 69 who had recovered from COVID-19. CDR3s include the opening cysteine and the closing phenylalanine or tryptophan. Each record gives: J gene, D gene, V gene, clone size, CDR3 DNA, CDR3 protein. D genes are given only for firm matches. Expanded clones are given a class, and other clones once, few, many or no size at all.

>TRBJ2-3|TRBD2|TRBV14|NA
TGTGCCAGCAGCCGCCCTAGCGGTTACACAGATACGCAGTATTTT
CASSRPSGYTDTQYF
>TRBJ1-1|NA|TRBV6-5|once
TGTGCCAGCAGCCGCCGGGGGGGGAACACTGAAGCTTTCTTT
CASSRRGGNTEAFF
>TRBJ1-1|NA|TRBV3-1/TRBV3-2|NA
TGTGCCAGCAGCCGCAGGGGCGAGAACACTGAAGCTTTCTTT
CASSRRGENTEAFF
>TRBJ2-2|NA|TRBV19|NA
TGTGCCACCCAGGGGGGCGCTCGACACACCGGGGAGCTGTTTTTT
CATQGGARHTGELFF
>TRBJ2-6|TRBD1|TRBV5-1|NA
TGCGCCAGCAGCAACGGACAGGGCCCTGGGGCCAACGTCCTGACTTTC
CASSNGQGPGANVLTF
>TRBJ1-1|TRBD1|TRBV27|NA
TGTGCCAGCAGTTTATCGCCGACAGGGGGAACTGAAGCTTTCTTT
CASSLSPTGGTEAFF
>TRBJ2-1|TRBD2|TRBV7-9|NA
TGTGCCAGCAGCTCTCCGGGCGGGGGGGAATACAATGAGCAGTTCTTC
CASSSPGGGEYNEQFF
>TRBJ1-1|NA|TRBV19|NA
TGTGCCAGTAGTGAAAGAAACCGTGGACAATCAATAGCTTTCTTT
CASSERNRGQSIAFF
>TRBJ2-7|NA|TRBV7-9|NA
TGTGCCAGCAGGAAATCCGGGTCCTACGAGCAGTACTTC
CASRKSGSYEQYF
>TRBJ2-7|TRBD1|TRBV6-5|NA
TGTGCCAGCAGTTACTCGGGACAGGGGGTGGGGGAGCAGTACTTC
CASSYSGQGVGEQYF
>TRBJ1-6|TRBD1|TRBV2|NA
TGTGCCAGCAGTGAAGGTGGGCAGGGGGATAATTCACCCCTCCACTTT
CASSEGGQGDNSPLHF
>TRBJ1-1|NA|TRBV4-2|few
TGTGCCAGCAGCCAAGGAACCGGACAGACCAGCCGGACTGAAGCTTTCTTT
CASSQGTGQTSRTEAFF
>TRBJ1-5|TRBD1|TRBV6-2/TRBV6-3|NA
TGTGCCAGCAGCACAAGTCGCGCGCGGGACAGGCGTAATCAGCCCCAGCATTTT
CASSTSRARDRRNQPQHF
>TRBJ1-4|NA|TRBV30|NA
TGTGCCTGGACCTCCTTCGGGACTTTTAATGAAAAACTGTTTTTT
CAWTSFGTFNEKLFF
>TRBJ1-1|NA|TRBV29-1|few
TGCAGCGTTGAAGTCCCTACGTTGGAGCTCGGGACTGAAGCTTTCTTT
CSVEVPTLELGTEAFF
>TRBJ2-7|TRBD1|TRBV27|NA
TGTGCCAGCAGCCTTCGGACAGGCCCCTACGAGCAGTACTTC
CASSLRTGPYEQYF
>TRBJ2-7|TRBD1|TRBV6-5|once
TGTGCCAGCAGTCTACAACAGGGGGCCGCCTACGAGCAGTACTTC
CASSLQQGAAYEQYF
>TRBJ2-5|TRBD2|TRBV2|once
TGTGCCAGCAGTGATTCCTCCGGACTAGCGGGAAAAGAGACCCAGTACTTC
CASSDSSGLAGKETQYF
>TRBJ1-2|NA|TRBV29-1|once
TGCAGCGTTGTTCGGGGTCTTAACTATGGCTACACCTTC
CSVVRGLNYGYTF
>TRBJ2-3|NA|TRBV4-1|NA
TGCGCCAGCAGCCAAGAAGGAGGGATTCTGGATACGCAGTATTTT
CASSQEGGILDTQYF
>TRBJ1-1|NA|TRBV3-1/TRBV3-2|NA
TGTGCCAGCAGCCAGGCCGGGGGGGCTACTGAAGCTTTCTTT
CASSQAGGATEAFF
>TRBJ1-4|NA|TRBV18|NA
TGTGCCAGCTCACCTTCGGGGGGAACAACTAATGAAAAACTGTTTTTT
CASSPSGGTTNEKLFF
>TRBJ2-5|TRBD2|TRBV5-1|NA
TGCGCCAGCAGCTTTCTTAGCGGGGGGACCCAAGAGACCCAGTACTTC
CASSFLSGGTQETQYF
>TRBJ1-4|NA|TRBV4-3|NA
TGCGCCAGCAGCCAAGAAAGTCGACAGCTCTATGAAAAACTGTTTTTT
CASSQESRQLYEKLFF
>TRBJ2-2|NA|TRBV7-6|once
TGTGCCAGCAGCTCCAGGGGGGTGAACACCGGGGAGCTGTTTTTT
CASSSRGVNTGELFF
>TRBJ1-2|NA|TRBV24-1|NA
TGTGCCACCAGTCACAGGTACTATGGCTACACCTTC
CATSHRYYGYTF
>TRBJ1-2|NA|TRBV7-2|NA
TGTGCCAGCAGCTTAGGGCCGGGAAAGAATGGCTACACCTTC
CASSLGPGKNGYTF
>TRBJ2-3|TRBD1|TRBV7-2|NA
TGTGCCAGCAGCCCAAATCCGACAGGGCGGGATACGCAGTATTTT
CASSPNPTGRDTQYF
>TRBJ2-7|NA|TRBV7-9|NA
TGTGCCAGCAGCTTAGGGACAGCCTACGAGCAGTACTTC
CASSLGTAYEQYF
>TRBJ2-5|TRBD2|TRBV2|NA
TGTGCCAGCAGAGGACTAGCGGGGGGCGGGGAGACCCAGTACTTC
CASRGLAGGGETQYF
>TRBJ2-7|NA|TRBV19|NA
TGTGCCAGTAGTCCTGGCCGCGGGCGGTTCTCCTACGAGCAGTACTTC
CASSPGRGRFSYEQYF
>TRBJ1-5|NA|TRBV7-9|NA
TGTGCCAGCAGACAGGGAGAGGGTCAGCCCCAGCATTTT
CASRQGEGQPQHF
>TRBJ1-2|TRBD1|TRBV27|NA
TGTGCCAGCAGCCGACAGGGGGTTTTTTCTGGCTACACCTTC
CASSRQGVFSGYTF